The 2 T cell receptor beta chains below were found in one sample sequenced in a study of T cells in Graves' hyperthyroidism and ophthalmopathy. Using RNA transcripts as the source, TCR beta CDR3 regions were amplified. HTBI primers were the set used in a first-round RT-PCR of the TCR CDR3. TCRdb analysed the multiplex PCR reads with MiXCR anew, one entry per CDR3 protein. The table shows around 520,000 distinct CDR3 sequences, with approximately 25% occurring only once. The material sequenced was blood. The receptors here all came from a woman aged 25 to 39 with Graves' ophthalmopathy.

The V gene is TRBV5-5, the J gene TRBJ2-5; D may match TRBD1 or TRBD2 (5 bases each). The V end lost 3 bases, the J end lost 4 bases, and 19 bases lay between the germline ends. Germline CDR1 is SGHKS and CDR2 is YYEKEE (reference sequence). The CDR3 is 16 amino acids. In nucleotides, the CDR3 is TGTGCCAGCAGCTCTTTCGGAGGACCTAGGGGAGAGACCCAGTACTTC. Amino acids: CASSSFGGPRGETQYF.

In the case of this clonotype: One end of the junction varies from germline; a read error may be responsible. The gene calls are TRBV6-5 and TRBJ1-5; the D gene is possibly TRBD1 (5 bases). This CDR3 is 15 amino acids long. The germline gives CDR1 MNHEY, CDR2 SVGAGI. DNA of the CDR3: TGTTCCAGCGGTTACCCCCTACAGGGCAATCAGCCCCAGCATTTT. Protein: CSSGYPLQGNQPQHF.